Each of the 26 T cell receptor beta chains below was sequenced from the same sample in a study of T cell clonality in common variable immunodeficiency. Produced via immunoSEQ multiplex PCR; TCRdb's table is partial and in-frame only. The sample lists about 81,000 clones, none appearing once, the ten largest making up approximately 0.8%. The sample consisted of peripheral blood mononuclear cells. Receptor source: a person aged 18-70 years in good health.

This clone appeared many times. Read sequence stops 3 residues before the CDR3 end, and the germline J gene provides the missing end. The V gene is TRBV20-1, the J gene TRBJ2-3; perhaps TRBD1 as D (5 bases). Trimming stripped 4 bases from V and 2 bases from J, with 22 bases between. CDR1 and CDR2 from the germline V gene are DFQATT and SNEGSKA (reference sequence). The CDR3 length is 17 residues. The CDR3 is CSATDWRQNDDTDTQYF. The sequenced part of the CDR3 DNA is TGCAGTGCTACCGATTGGAGACAGAACGATGACACAGATACG.

This clone was observed many times. The read comes to an end 3 residues before the CDR3 does, leaving the germline J gene to fill in the end. This chain connects TRBV18 to TRBJ1-5; D not certain. Germline V CDR1 and CDR2: KGHSH, LQKENI. The CDR3 totals 13 residues. Trimming shortened V by 2 bases and J by 5 bases, and 7 bases separated the two germline ends. The covered CDR3 bases are TGTGCCAGCTCACCAGAGGGTGATCAGCCC. Protein sequence: CASSPEGDQP. The whole CDR3 sequence reads CASSPEGDQPQHF.

This clone was recorded many times. The CDR3 extends 3 residues past the end of the read, so its final part is completed from the germline J gene. The chain employs TRBV5-1 and TRBJ2-1; D may be TRBD2 (6 bases). Germline loops: CDR1 SGHRS, CDR2 YFSETQ. Trimming pared 1 base from V and 5 bases from J, leaving 10 bases between. The CDR3 consists of 14 residues. CDR3 DNA, as far as it was read: TGCGCCAGCAGCTTGTTTAGCGGACACAATGAG. It is translated as CASSLFSGHNE. The entire CDR3 is CASSLFSGHNEQFF.

There are many counts of this clone. The CDR3 end falls 3 residues outside the read, so it is completed with the germline J gene. The chain recombines TRBV12-3 or TRBV12-4 with TRBJ2-7, with D possibly being TRBD2 (6 bases). V lost 5 bases to trimming and J lost 2 bases, with 16 bases between them. This CDR3 contains 15 residues. The CDR3 sequence is CASSNPGLLTYEQYF. The DNA read from the CDR3 is TGTGCCAGCAGTAACCCGGGACTTCTCACCTACGAG.

There are many counts of this clone. Coverage ceases 3 residues before the CDR3 finishes, and the germline J gene fills in the end. The J gene is TRBJ2-7, the V gene TRBV28; D may be TRBD2 (6 bases). V was shortened by 8 bases and J by 5 bases, with 19 bases between the two germline ends. CDR1 and CDR2 from the germline V gene are MDHEN and SYDVKM. The CDR3 contains 14 residues. The CDR3 loop reads CASAPGTFWNEQYF. The CDR3 bases that were read are TGTGCCAGCGCCCCGGGGACTTTCTGGAACGAG.

This clone came up many times. Read coverage stops 3 residues before the CDR3 terminus; the germline J gene supplies the remainder. V gene TRBV20-1 combines with J gene TRBJ2-1; 10 bases align to TRBD2. The CDR3 has 14 residues. Germline V gene lookup returns CDR1 DFQATT and CDR2 SNEGSKA (reference sequence). V shed 4 bases, J shed 8 bases, and the junction held 8 bases outside the gene matches. CDR3 sequence: CSATKREGLDEQFF. The sequenced part of the CDR3 DNA is TGCAGTGCTACTAAGCGGGAGGGCCTAGATGAG.

This clone was observed at least ten times. The read ends 3 residues early relative to the CDR3; the germline J gene fills the gap. The gene calls are TRBV2 and TRBJ2-2; 10 bases fit TRBD2. The germline CDR1 and CDR2 sequences are SNHLY and FYNNEI. The CDR3 consists of 13 residues. The V segment lost 8 bases and the J segment 7 bases; nucleotides outside the gene matches: 4. The CDR3 sequence: CASGGLAFGELFF. The CDR3 bases that were read are TGTGCCAGCGGGGGACTAGCGTTCGGGGAG. Full variable domain (missing parts from reference TRBV2 and TRBJ2-2): EPEVTQTPSHQVTQMGQEVILRCVPISNHLYFYWYRQILGQKVEFLVSFYNNEISEKSEIFDDQFSVERPDGSNFTLKIRSTKLEDSAMYFCASGGLAFGELFFGEGSRLTVL.

As for this clone: Read data end 3 residues before the CDR3 end; the end is taken from the germline J gene. V and J are TRBV5-6 and TRBJ2-1; TRBD2 matches at 9 bases. J gave up 9 bases and V 4 bases, and 8 bases lay outside the gene matches. The CDR3 has 14 amino acids. Germline loops: CDR1 SGHDT, CDR2 YYEEEE. The CDR3 DNA, read in part, is TGTGCCAGCAGCCCGGGACTAGCTTTAAGTGAG. Its translation: CASSPGLALSE. The whole CDR3 region reads CASSPGLALSEQFF.

The table lists this clone with many counts. The read ends 3 residues early relative to the CDR3; the germline J gene fills the gap. The chain uses TRBV4-1 and TRBJ2-7; possibly TRBD1 for D (5 bases). Germline-derived CDR1 and CDR2 are MGHRA and YSYEKL. The CDR3 is made up of 14 amino acids. Trimming left V 1 base short and J 3 bases short, with 10 bases between. CDR3 DNA (partial): TGCGCCAGCAGCCAAGTGGGGCAGATCTACGAG. Its protein is CASSQVGQIYE. The entire CDR3 reads CASSQVGQIYEQYF.

This clone was recorded many times. One junction end disagrees with the germline gene, perhaps due to a read error. The DNA ends 3 residues before the CDR3 does, and the rest of the CDR3 is filled in from the germline J gene. The chain is built from TRBV4-2 and TRBJ1-1; D call uncertain. This CDR3 has 13 amino acids. Germline V lookup: CDR1 LGHNA, CDR2 YNFKEQ. The chain's CDR3 is CASSQAWNTEAFF. Incomplete CDR3 DNA: TGCGCCAGCAGCCAAGCCTGGAACACTGAA.

This clone was picked up many times. From the germline J gene comes the end of the CDR3, since the read stops 3 residues before it. The chain employs TRBV6-1 and TRBJ2-1, with D perhaps TRBD1 (5 bases). CDR3 length: 17 residues. CDR1 and CDR2 (germline): MNHNS, SASEGT. The V end was cut by 1 base, the J end by 3 bases, with 16 bases between. The CDR3 spells CASSEGLRTNYYNEQFF. CDR3 DNA, as far as it was read: TGTGCCAGCAGTGAAGGACTGCGGACAAACTACTACAATGAG.

This clone was counted ten times or more. With the read ending 3 residues before the CDR3 end, the germline J gene is used to fill in that end. Other DNA sequences in this specimen translate into the identical CDR3. The chain recombines TRBV5-6 with TRBJ1-6, with 7 bases fitting TRBD1. Trimming at V came to 0 bases and at J to 4 bases, leaving 1 base not matched to a gene. Germline V CDR1 and CDR2: SGHDT, YYEEEE. The CDR3 spans 15 residues. The CDR3 is CASSLVRGYNSPLHF. The DNA read from the CDR3 is TGTGCCAGCAGCTTGGTCAGGGGGTATAATTCACCC.

At least ten counts were recorded for this clone. The observed sequence ends 3 residues before the CDR3 terminus, with the missing tail filled in from the germline J gene. The chain combines TRBV18 with TRBJ2-7; TRBD1 matches 7 bases. This CDR3 is built from 15 residues. Germline V lookup: CDR1 KGHSH, CDR2 LQKENI. The V gene end was trimmed by 6 bases and the J gene end by 2 bases; junction bases not matched to a gene: 10. The sequenced part of the CDR3 DNA is TGTGCCAGCTCTCTCCGGGACAGTGGCGCCTACGAG. This translates into CASSLRDSGAYE. The entire CDR3 protein reads CASSLRDSGAYEQYF.

The table lists this clone with many counts. The missing CDR3 end, 3 residues past where the read stops, is filled in from the germline J gene. The chain recombines TRBV6-4 with TRBJ2-3; 14 nucleotides align to TRBD2. This CDR3 has 14 residues. Germline-derived CDR1 and CDR2 are MRHNA and SNTAGT. The junction had 1 base not matched to a gene; V was cut back by 5 bases and J by 6 bases. The CDR3 sequence: CASSRTSGRDTQYF. The covered CDR3 bases are TGTGCCAGCAGTCGGACTAGCGGGAGGGATACG.

The table lists this clone with many counts. CDR3 region: CASSLSLTLEQYF. The sequenced CDR3 bases are TGTGCCAGCAGCTTGAGCTTGACACTCGAG. V is TRBV5-4 and J is TRBJ2-7, with D uncertain. Read data end 3 residues before the CDR3 end; the end is taken from the germline J gene. Between the trimmed V and J ends, which lost 1 base and 6 bases, there was a span of 11 bases. The germline CDR1 and CDR2 sequences are SGHNT and YYREEE (reference sequence). The CDR3 contains 13 residues.

This clone was recorded at least ten times. The CDR3 end falls 3 residues outside the read, so it is completed with the germline J gene. The chain employs TRBV20-1 and TRBJ1-5; TRBD1 aligns across 8 bases. CDR3 length: 14 residues. The V and J ends lost 0 bases and 7 bases, in that order; junction bases with no gene match: 5. The germline V gene encodes CDR1 DFQATT and CDR2 SNEGSKA (reference sequence). CDR3 residues: CSARDWQGAQPQHF. Incomplete CDR3 DNA: TGCAGTGCTAGAGATTGGCAGGGGGCCCAGCCC.

This clone came up many times. Read sequence stops 3 residues before the CDR3 end, and the germline J gene provides the missing end. The gene calls are TRBV29-1 and TRBJ1-2, with 7 positions matching TRBD1. The CDR3 is 12 amino acids. Per germline, CDR1 SQVTM and CDR2 ANQGSEA. Losses at the gene ends were 7 bases for V and 4 bases for J; bases not matched to a gene: 6. Partial CDR3 DNA: TGCAGCGCTTGGACAGGCCCCTATGGC. Its protein is CSAWTGPYG. The entire CDR3 protein is CSAWTGPYGYTF.

The sample holds many counts of this clone. Read data end 3 residues before the CDR3 end; the end is taken from the germline J gene. This sequence joins TRBV7-9 and TRBJ1-2; 7 bases are shared with TRBD1. The V gene's germline CDR1 is SEHNR and CDR2 FQNEAQ (reference sequence). CDR3 size: 13 residues. The CDR3 DNA, read in part, is TGTGCCAGCCTCAGAACCGGGACAGACGGC. This translates into CASLRTGTDG. The entire CDR3 sequence reads CASLRTGTDGYTF.

This clone was seen at least ten times. The read terminates 3 residues before the CDR3 end, so the remaining end is supplied by the germline J gene. The rearrangement uses TRBV20-1 and TRBJ2-7; D possibly corresponds to TRBD2 (6 bases). Trimming left V 3 bases short and J 3 bases short, with 12 bases between. CDR3 length: 13 amino acids. Germline V gives CDR1 DFQATT, CDR2 SNEGSKA (reference sequence). The chain's CDR3 is CSASGDSYYEQYF. CDR3 DNA (partial): TGCAGTGCTAGTGGGGACTCATACTACGAG.

This clone was counted many times. From the germline J gene comes the end of the CDR3, since the read stops 3 residues before it. This chain uses TRBV20-1 with TRBJ2-3, with D possibly being TRBD2 (6 bases). Germline lookup yields CDR1 DFQATT and CDR2 SNEGSKA (reference sequence). This CDR3 region has 13 residues. Trimming took off 6 bases at V and 2 bases at J, with 12 bases between the two ends. The chain's CDR3 is CSARRGNTDTQYF. The DNA read from the CDR3 is TGCAGTGCGCGGCGGGGCAACACAGATACG.

The table lists this clone with many counts. The CDR3 end falls 3 residues outside the read, so it is completed with the germline J gene. The V and J genes are TRBV2 and TRBJ2-3, with D perhaps matching TRBD2 (6 bases). Germline CDR1 and CDR2: SNHLY and FYNNEI. This CDR3 spans 15 amino acids. Trimming took off 4 bases at V and 1 base at J, with 12 bases between the two ends. The CDR3 sequence: CASSGGDSGTDTQYF. Incomplete CDR3 DNA: TGTGCCAGCAGTGGAGGGGACTCAGGCACAGATACG.

This clone has ten or more counts. With the read ending 3 residues before the CDR3 end, the germline J gene is used to fill in that end. J is TRBJ2-1 and V is TRBV18; 8 positions agree with TRBD2. Germline lookup yields CDR1 KGHSH and CDR2 LQKENI. The CDR3 extends over 19 amino acids. The J segment lost 2 bases and the V segment lost 3 bases, leaving 15 bases of the junction unmatched. Incomplete CDR3 DNA: TGTGCCAGCTCACCGAGAGTAAAGACGCTAGCGGGTCCCTACAATGAG. Encoded protein: CASSPRVKTLAGPYNE. The full CDR3 protein reads CASSPRVKTLAGPYNEQFF.

This clone showed up many times. The read halts 3 residues ahead of the CDR3 end, with the missing end drawn from the germline J gene. V is TRBV7-8 and J is TRBJ2-6; 7 bases fit TRBD1. Germline V CDR1 and CDR2: SGHVS, FQNEAQ. This CDR3 has 15 residues. Losses at the gene ends were 5 bases for V and 2 bases for J; bases not matched to a gene: 3. CDR3 DNA (partial): TGTGCCAGCAGCGCCGGGACAGCTGGGGCCAACGTC. Translation gives CASSAGTAGANV. The entire CDR3 protein reads CASSAGTAGANVLTF.

This clone was observed at least ten times. The missing CDR3 end, 3 residues past where the read stops, is filled in from the germline J gene. The gene calls are TRBV30 and TRBJ1-1; the D is unclear. V shed 2 bases and J shed 3 bases, with 10 bases lying between them. Germline V gives CDR1 GTSNPN, CDR2 SVGIG (reference sequence). The CDR3 contains 13 residues. CDR3 in amino acids: CAWSHGEDTEAFF. The sequenced part of the CDR3 DNA is TGTGCCTGGAGTCACGGGGAGGACACTGAA.

This clone was recorded many times. The read terminates 3 residues ahead of where the CDR3 ends, so the germline J gene completes it. The rearrangement uses TRBV29-1 and TRBJ2-1; 9 nucleotides agree with TRBD2. Trimming cost V 7 bases and J 8 bases; bases outside gene matches: 18. The germline V gene encodes CDR1 SQVTM and CDR2 ANQGSEA. The CDR3 runs 16 residues. The part of the CDR3 DNA that was read is TGCAGCGCCCCTGGAGGCGGGGGGGGACTAGTTCATGAG. Its translation: CSAPGGGGGLVHE. The CDR3 reads in full as CSAPGGGGGLVHEQFF.

This clone was observed at least ten times. The read gets to within 3 residues of the CDR3 end, and the germline J gene fills in the rest. This rearrangement joins TRBV7-3 to TRBJ1-1, with 9 bases matching TRBD1. Per the germline V gene, CDR1 is SGHTA and CDR2 is FQGTGA. The CDR3 loop spans 18 amino acids. V was pared by 1 base and J by 0 bases, with 9 bases of the junction left unmatched. The covered CDR3 bases are TGTGCCAGCAGCTTAAGAGGGACAGGGCTTTCTATGAACACTGAA. It translates to CASSLRGTGLSMNTE. The complete CDR3 sequence is CASSLRGTGLSMNTEAFF.